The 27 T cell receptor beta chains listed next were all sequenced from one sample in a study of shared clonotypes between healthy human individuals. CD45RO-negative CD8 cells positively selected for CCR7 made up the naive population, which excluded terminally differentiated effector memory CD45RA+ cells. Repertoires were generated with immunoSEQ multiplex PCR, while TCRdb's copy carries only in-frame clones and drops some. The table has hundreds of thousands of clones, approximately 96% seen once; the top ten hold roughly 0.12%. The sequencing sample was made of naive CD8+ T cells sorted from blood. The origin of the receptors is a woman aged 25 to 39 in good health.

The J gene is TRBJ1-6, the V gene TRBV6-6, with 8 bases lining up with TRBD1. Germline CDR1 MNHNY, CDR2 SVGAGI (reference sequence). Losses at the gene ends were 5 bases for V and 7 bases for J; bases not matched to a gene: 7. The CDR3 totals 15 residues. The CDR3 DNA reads TGTGCCAGCAGTGCGTTGGGACAGGAGAATTCACCCCTCCACTTT. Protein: CASSALGQENSPLHF.

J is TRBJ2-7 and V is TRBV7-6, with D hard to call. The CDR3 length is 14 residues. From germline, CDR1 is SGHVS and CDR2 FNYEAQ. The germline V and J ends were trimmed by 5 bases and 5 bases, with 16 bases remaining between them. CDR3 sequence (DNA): TGTGCCAGCAGCGGGTCGGTGGTAGCCCACGAGCAGTACTTC. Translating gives CASSGSVVAHEQYF.

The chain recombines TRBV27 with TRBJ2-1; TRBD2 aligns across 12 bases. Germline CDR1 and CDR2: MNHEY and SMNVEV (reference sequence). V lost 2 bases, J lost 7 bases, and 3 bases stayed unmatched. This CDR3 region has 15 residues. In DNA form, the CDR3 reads TGTGCCAGCAGTTTAACGACTAGCGGGAGTAATGAGCAGTTCTTC. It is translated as CASSLTTSGSNEQFF.

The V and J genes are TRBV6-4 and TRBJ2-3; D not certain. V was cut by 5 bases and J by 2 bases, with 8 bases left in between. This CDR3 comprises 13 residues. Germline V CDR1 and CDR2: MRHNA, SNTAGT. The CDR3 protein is CASSLTVTDTQYF. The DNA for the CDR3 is TGTGCCAGCAGTCTCACAGTCACAGATACGCAGTATTTT.

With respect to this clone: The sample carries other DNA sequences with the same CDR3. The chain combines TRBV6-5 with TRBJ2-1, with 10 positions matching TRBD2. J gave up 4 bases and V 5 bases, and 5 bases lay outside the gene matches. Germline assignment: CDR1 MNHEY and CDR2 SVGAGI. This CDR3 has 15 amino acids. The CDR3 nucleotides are TGTGCCAGCAGTCCGGGACTAGCGCAATACAATGAGCAGTTCTTC. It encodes CASSPGLAQYNEQFF.

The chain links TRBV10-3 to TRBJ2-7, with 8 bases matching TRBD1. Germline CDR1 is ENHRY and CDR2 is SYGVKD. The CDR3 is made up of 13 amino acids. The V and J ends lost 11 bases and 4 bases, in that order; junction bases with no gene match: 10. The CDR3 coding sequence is TGTGCCGCCCGGTCGGGACAGGTATACGAGCAGTACTTC. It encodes CAARSGQVYEQYF.

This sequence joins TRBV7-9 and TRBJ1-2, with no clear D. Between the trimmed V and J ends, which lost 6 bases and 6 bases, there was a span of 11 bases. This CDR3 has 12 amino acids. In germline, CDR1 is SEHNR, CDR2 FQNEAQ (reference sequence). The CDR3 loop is CASSLGEHGYTF. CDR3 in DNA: TGTGCCAGCAGTCTCGGCGAGCATGGCTACACCTTC.

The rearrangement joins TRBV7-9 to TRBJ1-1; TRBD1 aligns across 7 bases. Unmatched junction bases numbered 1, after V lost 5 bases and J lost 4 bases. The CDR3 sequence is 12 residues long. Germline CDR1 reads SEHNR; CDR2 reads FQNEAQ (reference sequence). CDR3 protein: CASSRGPTEAFF. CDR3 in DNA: TGTGCCAGCAGCAGGGGGCCCACTGAAGCTTTCTTT.

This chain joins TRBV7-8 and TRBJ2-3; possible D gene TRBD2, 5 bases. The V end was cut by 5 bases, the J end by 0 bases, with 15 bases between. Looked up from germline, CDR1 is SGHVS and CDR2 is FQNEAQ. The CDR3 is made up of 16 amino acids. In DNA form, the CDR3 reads TGTGCCAGCAGCCCTACCTTTGAGGGTAGCACAGATACGCAGTATTTT. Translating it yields CASSPTFEGSTDTQYF.

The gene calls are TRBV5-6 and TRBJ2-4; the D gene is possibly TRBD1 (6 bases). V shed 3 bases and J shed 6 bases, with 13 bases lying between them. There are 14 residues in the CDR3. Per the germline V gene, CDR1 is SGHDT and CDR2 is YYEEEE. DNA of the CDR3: TGTGCCAGCAGCTCGACGGACAGAAGAAACATTCAGTACTTC. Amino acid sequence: CASSSTDRRNIQYF.

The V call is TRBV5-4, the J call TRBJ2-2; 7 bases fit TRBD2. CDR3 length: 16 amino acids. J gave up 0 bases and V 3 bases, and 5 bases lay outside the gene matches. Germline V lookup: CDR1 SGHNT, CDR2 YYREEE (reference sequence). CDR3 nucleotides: TGTGCCAGCAGCTATGAGACTAGCTCGAACACCGGGGAGCTGTTTTTT. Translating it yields CASSYETSSNTGELFF.

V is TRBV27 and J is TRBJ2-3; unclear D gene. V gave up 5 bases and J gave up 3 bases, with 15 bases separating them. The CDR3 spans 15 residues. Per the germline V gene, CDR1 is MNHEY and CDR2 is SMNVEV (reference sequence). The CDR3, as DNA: TGTGCCAGCAGTCAGGTCCAAACTCAGACAGATACGCAGTATTTT. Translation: CASSQVQTQTDTQYF.

In DNA, the CDR3 is TGCGCCAGCAATGTACAGGGGGTCGGACAGCCCCAGCATTTT. Its protein product is CASNVQGVGQPQHF. This rearrangement joins TRBV10-1 to TRBJ1-5, with 8 bases fitting TRBD1. Germline V lookup: CDR1 WNHNN, CDR2 SYGVQD (reference sequence). The CDR3 has 14 amino acids. V lost 7 bases and J lost 7; bases outside the gene matches: 9.

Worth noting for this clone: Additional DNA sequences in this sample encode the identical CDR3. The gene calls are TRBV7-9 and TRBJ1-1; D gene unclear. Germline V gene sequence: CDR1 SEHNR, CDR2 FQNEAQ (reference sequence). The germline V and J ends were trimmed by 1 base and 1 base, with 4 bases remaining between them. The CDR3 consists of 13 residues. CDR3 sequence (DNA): TGTGCCAGCAGCTTAGACAGGAACACTGAAGCTTTCTTT. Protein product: CASSLDRNTEAFF.

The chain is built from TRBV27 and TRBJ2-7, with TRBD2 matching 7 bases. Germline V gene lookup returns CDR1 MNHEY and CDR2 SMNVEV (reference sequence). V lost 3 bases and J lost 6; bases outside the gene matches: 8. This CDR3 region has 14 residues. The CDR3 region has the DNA TGTGCCAGCAGTTTTGGGGGGAGGGCCTCCGAGCAGTACTTC. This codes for CASSFGGRASEQYF.

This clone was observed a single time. The chain's CDR3 is CASSQEVPGSESETQYF. Written as DNA, the CDR3 is TGTGCCAGCAGCCAAGAGGTCCCCGGGAGCGAATCCGAGACCCAGTACTTC. The chain couples TRBV4-2 to TRBJ2-5; weak D call: TRBD2 (6 bases). The germline gives CDR1 LGHNA, CDR2 YNFKEQ. CDR3 length equals 17 residues. V lost 0 bases to trimming and J lost 5 bases, with 19 bases between them.

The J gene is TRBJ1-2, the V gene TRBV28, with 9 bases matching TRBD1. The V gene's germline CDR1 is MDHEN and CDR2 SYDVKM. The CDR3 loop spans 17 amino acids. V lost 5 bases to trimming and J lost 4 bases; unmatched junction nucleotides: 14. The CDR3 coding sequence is TGTGCCAGCAGTCCCGGGACAGGGATTAGGACTCCCTATGGCTACACCTTC. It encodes CASSPGTGIRTPYGYTF.

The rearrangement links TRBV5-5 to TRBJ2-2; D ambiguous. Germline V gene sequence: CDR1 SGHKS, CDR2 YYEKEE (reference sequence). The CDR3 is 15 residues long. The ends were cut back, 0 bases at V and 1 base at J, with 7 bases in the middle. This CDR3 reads CASSLETMNTGELFF. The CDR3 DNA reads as TGTGCCAGCAGCTTGGAGACGATGAACACCGGGGAGCTGTTTTTT. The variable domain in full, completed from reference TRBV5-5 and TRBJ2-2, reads DAGVTQSPTHLIKTRGQQVTLRCSPISGHKSVSWYQQVLGQGPQFIFQYYEKEERGRGNFPDRFSARQFPNYSSELNVNALLLGDSALYLCASSLETMNTGELFFGEGSRLTVL.

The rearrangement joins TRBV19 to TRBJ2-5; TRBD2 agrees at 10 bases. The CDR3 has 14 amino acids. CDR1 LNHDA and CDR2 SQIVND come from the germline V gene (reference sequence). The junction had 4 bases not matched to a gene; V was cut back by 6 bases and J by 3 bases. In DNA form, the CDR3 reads TGTGCCAGTAGACGTCTAGCGGGAGAAGAGACCCAGTACTTC. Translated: CASRRLAGEETQYF.

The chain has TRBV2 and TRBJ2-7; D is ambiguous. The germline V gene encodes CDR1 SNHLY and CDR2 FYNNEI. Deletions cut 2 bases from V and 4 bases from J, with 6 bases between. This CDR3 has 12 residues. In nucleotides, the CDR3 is TGTGCCAGCAGTGAACCTCAGTACGAGCAGTACTTC. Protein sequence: CASSEPQYEQYF.

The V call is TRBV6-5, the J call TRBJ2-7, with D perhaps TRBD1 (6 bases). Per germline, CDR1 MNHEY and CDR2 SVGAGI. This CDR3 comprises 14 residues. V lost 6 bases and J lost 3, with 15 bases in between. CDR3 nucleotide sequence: TGTGCCAGCAGCCTCCGCACAGGGTTCTACGAGCAGTACTTC. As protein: CASSLRTGFYEQYF.

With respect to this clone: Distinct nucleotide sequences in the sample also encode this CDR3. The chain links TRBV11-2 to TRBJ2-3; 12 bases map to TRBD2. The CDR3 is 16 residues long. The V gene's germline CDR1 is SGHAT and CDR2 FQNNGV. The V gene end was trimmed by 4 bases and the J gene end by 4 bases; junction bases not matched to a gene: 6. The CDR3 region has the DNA TGTGCCAGCAGCTCCCTAGCGGGAGGGCCCGCAGATACGCAGTATTTT. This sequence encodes CASSSLAGGPADTQYF.

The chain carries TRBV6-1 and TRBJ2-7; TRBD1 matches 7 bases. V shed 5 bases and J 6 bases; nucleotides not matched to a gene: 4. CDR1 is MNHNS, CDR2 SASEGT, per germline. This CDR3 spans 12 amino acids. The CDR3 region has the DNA TGTGCCAGCAGTACAGGGGTCGCCGAGCAGTACTTC. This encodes CASSTGVAEQYF.

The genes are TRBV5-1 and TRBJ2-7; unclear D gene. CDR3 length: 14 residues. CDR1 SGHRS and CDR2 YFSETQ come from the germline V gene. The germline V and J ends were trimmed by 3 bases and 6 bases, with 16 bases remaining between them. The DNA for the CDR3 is TGCGCCAGCAGCTCATCCCCATCTCGCGGCGAGCAGTACTTC. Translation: CASSSSPSRGEQYF.

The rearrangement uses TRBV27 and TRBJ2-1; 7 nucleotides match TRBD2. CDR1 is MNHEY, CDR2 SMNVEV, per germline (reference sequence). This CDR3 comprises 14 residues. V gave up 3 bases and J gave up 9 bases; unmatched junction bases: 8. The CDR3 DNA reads TGTGCCAGCAGTTTGGTTAGGGCGGGAGTTGAGCAGTTCTTC. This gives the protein CASSLVRAGVEQFF.

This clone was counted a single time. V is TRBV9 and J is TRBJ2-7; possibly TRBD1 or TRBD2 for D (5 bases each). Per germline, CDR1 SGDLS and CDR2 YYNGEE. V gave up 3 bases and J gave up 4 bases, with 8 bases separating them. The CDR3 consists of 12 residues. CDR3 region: CASSGDGYEQYF. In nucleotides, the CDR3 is TGTGCCAGCAGCGGGGACGGTTACGAGCAGTACTTC.

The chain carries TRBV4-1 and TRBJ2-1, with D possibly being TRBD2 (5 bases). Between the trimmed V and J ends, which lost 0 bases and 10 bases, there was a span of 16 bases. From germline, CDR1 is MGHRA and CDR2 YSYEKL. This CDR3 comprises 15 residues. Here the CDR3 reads CASSQDASRSFEQFF. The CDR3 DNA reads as TGCGCCAGCAGCCAAGACGCTAGCCGGTCTTTCGAGCAGTTCTTC.